This note documents a single T cell receptor (beta chain) sequence. The data were taken from a study of long-term antiretroviral therapy in people with HIV. immunoSEQ v3.0 was run at survey level. Measured with immunoSEQ multiplex PCR; TCRdb has only the in-frame clones, and not every one. The table has 29,000 or so clones, almost 95% seen once; the top ten hold 2.5% to 3%. The sequence derives from a man aged 45-65 years with HIV. Specimen: unsorted PBMCs, collected approximately 7.4 years after starting antiretroviral therapy.

This chain's CDR3 is CASSLGQGAGIQYF. The CDR3 region has the DNA TGTGCCAGCAGCTTAGGACAGGGGGCAGGCATTCAGTACTTC. The genes are TRBV7-2 and TRBJ2-4; 10 bases map to TRBD1. The CDR3 has 14 amino acids. V shed 1 base and J 9 bases; nucleotides not matched to a gene: 3. Germline V gene sequence: CDR1 SGHTA, CDR2 FQGNSA.